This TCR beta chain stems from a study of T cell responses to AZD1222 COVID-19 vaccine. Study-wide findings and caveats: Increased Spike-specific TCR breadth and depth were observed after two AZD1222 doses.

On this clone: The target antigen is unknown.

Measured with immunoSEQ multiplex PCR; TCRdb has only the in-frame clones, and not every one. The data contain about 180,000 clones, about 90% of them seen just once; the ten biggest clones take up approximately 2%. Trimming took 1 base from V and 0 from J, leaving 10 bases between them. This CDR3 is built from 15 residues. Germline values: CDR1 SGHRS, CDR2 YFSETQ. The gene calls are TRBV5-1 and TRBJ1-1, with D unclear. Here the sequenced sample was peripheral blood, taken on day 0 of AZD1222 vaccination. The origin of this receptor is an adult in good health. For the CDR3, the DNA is TGCGCCAGCAGCTTGCGCCCCAACATGAACACTGAAGCTTTCTTT. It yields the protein CASSLRPNMNTEAFF.